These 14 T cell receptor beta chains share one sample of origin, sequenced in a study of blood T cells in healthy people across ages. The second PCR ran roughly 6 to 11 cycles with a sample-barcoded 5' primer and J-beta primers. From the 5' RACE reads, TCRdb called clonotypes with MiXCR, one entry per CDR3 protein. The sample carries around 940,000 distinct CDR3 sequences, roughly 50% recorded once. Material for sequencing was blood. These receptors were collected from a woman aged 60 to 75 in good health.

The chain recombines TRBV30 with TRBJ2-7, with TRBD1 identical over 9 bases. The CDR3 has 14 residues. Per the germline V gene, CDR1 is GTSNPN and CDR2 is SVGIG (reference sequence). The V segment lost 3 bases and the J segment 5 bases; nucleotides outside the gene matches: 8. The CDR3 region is CAWSPGQGPDEQYF. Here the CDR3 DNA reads TGTGCCTGGAGCCCAGGACAGGGGCCGGACGAGCAGTACTTC.

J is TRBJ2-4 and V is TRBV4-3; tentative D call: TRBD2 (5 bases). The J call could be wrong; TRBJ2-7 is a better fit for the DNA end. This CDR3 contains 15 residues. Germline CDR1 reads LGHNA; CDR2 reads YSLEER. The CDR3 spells CASSPGADYPYEQYF. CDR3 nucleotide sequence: TGCGCCAGCAGCCCGGGCGCTGACTACCCCTACGAGCAGTACTTC.

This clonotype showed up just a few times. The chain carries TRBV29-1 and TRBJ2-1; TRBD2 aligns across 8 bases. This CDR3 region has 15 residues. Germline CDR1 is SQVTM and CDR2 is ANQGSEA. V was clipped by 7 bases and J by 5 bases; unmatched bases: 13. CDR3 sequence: CSALGGGLGDNEQFF. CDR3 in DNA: TGCAGCGCCCTCGGCGGGGGACTAGGGGACAATGAGCAGTTCTTC.

In DNA, the CDR3 is TGTGCCACCAGTGGAACGGGAGAAAACCAAGAGACCCAGTACTTC. Its translation: CATSGTGENQETQYF. This chain joins TRBV24-1 and TRBJ2-5; D may be TRBD2 (6 bases). V dropped 5 bases and J dropped 0 bases, with 12 bases sitting between them. The germline V gene encodes CDR1 KGHDR and CDR2 SFDVKD. The CDR3 totals 15 residues.

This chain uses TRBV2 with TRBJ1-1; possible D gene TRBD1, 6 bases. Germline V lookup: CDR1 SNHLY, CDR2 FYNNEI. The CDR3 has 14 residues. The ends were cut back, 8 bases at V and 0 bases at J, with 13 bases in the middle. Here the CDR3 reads CASGAGDMNTEAFF. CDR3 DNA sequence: TGTGCCAGCGGGGCAGGGGACATGAACACTGAAGCTTTCTTT. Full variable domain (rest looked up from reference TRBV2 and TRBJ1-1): EPEVTQTPSHQVTQMGQEVILRCVPISNHLYFYWYRQILGQKVEFLVSFYNNEISEKSEIFDDQFSVERPDGSNFTLKIRSTKLEDSAMYFCASGAGDMNTEAFFGQGTRLTVV.

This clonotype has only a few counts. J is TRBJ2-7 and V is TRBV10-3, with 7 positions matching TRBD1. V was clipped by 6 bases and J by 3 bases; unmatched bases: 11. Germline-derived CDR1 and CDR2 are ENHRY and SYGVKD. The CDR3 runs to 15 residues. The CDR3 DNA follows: TGTGCCATCAGCGATAGACAGGGCGTTAGCTACGAGCAGTACTTC. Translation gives CAISDRQGVSYEQYF.

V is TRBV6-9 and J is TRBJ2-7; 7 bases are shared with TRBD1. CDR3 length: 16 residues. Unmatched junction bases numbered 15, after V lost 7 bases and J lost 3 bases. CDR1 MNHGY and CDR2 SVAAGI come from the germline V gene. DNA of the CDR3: TGTGCCAGCACCCGGGGTGAACAGGGGCCCAACTACGAGCAGTACTTC. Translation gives CASTRGEQGPNYEQYF.

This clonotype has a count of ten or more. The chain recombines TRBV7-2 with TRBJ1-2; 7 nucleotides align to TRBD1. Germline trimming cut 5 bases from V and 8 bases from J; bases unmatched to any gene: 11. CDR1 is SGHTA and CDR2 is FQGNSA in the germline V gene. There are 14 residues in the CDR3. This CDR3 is CASSRTRGFGGYTF. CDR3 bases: TGTGCCAGCAGCCGGACCAGGGGGTTTGGAGGCTACACCTTC.

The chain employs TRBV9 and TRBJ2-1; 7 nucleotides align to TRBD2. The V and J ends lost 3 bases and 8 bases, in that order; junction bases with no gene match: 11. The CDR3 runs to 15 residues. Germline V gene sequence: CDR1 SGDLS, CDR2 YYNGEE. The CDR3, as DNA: TGTGCCAGCAGCGCGATGGGGACTACTGATCATGAGCAGTTCTTC. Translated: CASSAMGTTDHEQFF. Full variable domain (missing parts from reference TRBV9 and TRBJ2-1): DSGVTQTPKHLITATGQRVTLRCSPRSGDLSVYWYQQSLDQGLQFLIQYYNGEERAKGNILERFSAQQFPDLHSELNLSSLELGDSALYFCASSAMGTTDHEQFFGPGTRLTVL.

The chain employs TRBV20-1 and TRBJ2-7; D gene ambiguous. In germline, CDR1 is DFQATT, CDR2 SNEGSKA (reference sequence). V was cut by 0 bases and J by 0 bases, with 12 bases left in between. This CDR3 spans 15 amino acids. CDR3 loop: CSARDLSVSSYEQYF. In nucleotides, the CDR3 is TGCAGTGCTAGAGATCTGAGCGTGAGCTCCTACGAGCAGTACTTC.

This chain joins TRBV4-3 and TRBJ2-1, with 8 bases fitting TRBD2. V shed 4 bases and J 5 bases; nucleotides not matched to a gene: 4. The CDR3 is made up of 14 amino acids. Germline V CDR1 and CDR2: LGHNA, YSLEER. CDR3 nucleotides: TGCGCCAGCAGCCCGGGGACTAGAAACAATGAGCAGTTCTTC. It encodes CASSPGTRNNEQFF.

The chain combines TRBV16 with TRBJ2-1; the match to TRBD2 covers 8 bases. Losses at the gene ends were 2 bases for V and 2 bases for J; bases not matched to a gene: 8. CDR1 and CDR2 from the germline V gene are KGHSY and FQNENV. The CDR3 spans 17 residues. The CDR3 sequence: CASSQLIAGNTYNEQFF. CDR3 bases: TGTGCCAGCAGCCAACTAATAGCGGGAAACACCTACAATGAGCAGTTCTTC.

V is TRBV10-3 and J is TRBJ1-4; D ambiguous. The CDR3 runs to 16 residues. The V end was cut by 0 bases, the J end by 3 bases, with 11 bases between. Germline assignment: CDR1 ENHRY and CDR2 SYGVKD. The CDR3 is CAISESRETPNEKLFF. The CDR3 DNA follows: TGTGCCATCAGTGAGTCCAGAGAGACTCCTAATGAAAAACTGTTTTTT.

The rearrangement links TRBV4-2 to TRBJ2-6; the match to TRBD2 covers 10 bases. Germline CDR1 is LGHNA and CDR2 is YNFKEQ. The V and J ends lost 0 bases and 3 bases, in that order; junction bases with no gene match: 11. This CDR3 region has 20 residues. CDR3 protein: CASSQESTASGRGGANVLTF. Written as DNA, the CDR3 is TGTGCCAGCAGCCAAGAAAGTACGGCTAGCGGGAGAGGTGGGGCCAACGTCCTGACTTTC.